Below, 27 T cell receptor beta chains from the same sample are listed, as sequenced in a study of STAT5B mutations in CD4+ large granular lymphocyte leukemia (dated by TCRdb to between 2020 and 2023). Receptor amplification or capture employed the immunoSEQ multiplex PCR assay. Here the immuneACCESS table is served through TCRdb, limited to in-frame sequences with V and J called. Missing clones are a known gap in these copies; in checked studies unresolved V genes cover under half, and the rest lacks a known reason. Recorded for this sample are some 23,000 clones; about 70% of them occurred a single time. About 9.8% of the sample comes from the top ten. Sequencing was done on a sample of CD4+ T cells from blood buffy coats. These receptors came from a human donor in good health.

The V gene is TRBV9, the J gene TRBJ1-1; D unclear. This CDR3 contains 15 residues. Germline CDR1 is SGDLS and CDR2 is YYNGEE. V was clipped by 6 bases and J by 1 base, with 16 bases between them. In DNA, the CDR3 is TGTGCCAGCACCGTTGGGATCAACGCGAACACTGAAGCTTTCTTT. Its translation: CASTVGINANTEAFF.

This chain's CDR3 is CATGTSGYTGELFF. DNA of the CDR3: TGTGCCACAGGGACTAGCGGTTACACCGGGGAGCTGTTTTTT. The chain links TRBV10-3 to TRBJ2-2; the match to TRBD2 covers 11 bases. The CDR3 is 14 amino acids. Germline CDR1 and CDR2: ENHRY and SYGVKD. V shed 10 bases and J 3 bases; nucleotides not matched to a gene: 4.

The genes are TRBV18 and TRBJ2-1, with 8 bases fitting TRBD2. V was pared by 4 bases and J by 4 bases, with 9 bases of the junction left unmatched. Germline V gene sequence: CDR1 KGHSH, CDR2 LQKENI. CDR3 length: 16 amino acids. The CDR3, as DNA: TGTGCCAGCTCACTTCAAGGACTAGCACTTTACAATGAGCAGTTCTTC. Protein sequence: CASSLQGLALYNEQFF.

The rearrangement links TRBV28 to TRBJ2-7, with unresolved D. Trimming left V 6 bases short and J 3 bases short, with 18 bases between. There are 15 residues in the CDR3. Germline-derived CDR1 and CDR2 are MDHEN and SYDVKM. For the CDR3, the DNA is TGTGCCAGCAGCCGTGTAGGGATTTACCTCTACGAGCAGTACTTC. Translating it yields CASSRVGIYLYEQYF.

The chain has TRBV11-3 and TRBJ2-1, with D possibly TRBD2 on 5 matching bases. V was clipped by 4 bases and J by 7 bases, with 11 bases between them. CDR3 length: 13 amino acids. CDR1 is SGHNT, CDR2 YENEEA, per germline. For the CDR3, the DNA is TGTGCCAGCAGCTCCGACTATCGGAATGAGCAGTTCTTC. This encodes CASSSDYRNEQFF.

J is TRBJ1-2 and V is TRBV19, with D unclear. V was cut by 7 bases and J by 6 bases, with 12 bases left in between. From germline, CDR1 is LNHDA and CDR2 SQIVND (reference sequence). There are 12 residues in the CDR3. DNA of the CDR3: TGTGCCAGTACCGAGGGAGCCCATGGCTACACCTTC. This encodes CASTEGAHGYTF.

The chain employs TRBV11-2 and TRBJ2-7, with 7 bases lining up with TRBD1. Germline V lookup: CDR1 SGHAT, CDR2 FQNNGV. The V gene end was trimmed by 5 bases and the J gene end by 6 bases; junction bases not matched to a gene: 13. The CDR3 is 15 residues long. The CDR3 sequence: CASSPNRAGGSEQYV. The CDR3 DNA is TGTGCCAGCAGCCCTAACCGGGCAGGGGGTAGCGAGCAGTACGTC.

This clone was detected only once. The chain combines TRBV7-8 with TRBJ1-6; D might be TRBD1 (6 bases). The CDR3 runs to 19 residues. CDR1 SGHVS and CDR2 FQNEAQ come from the germline V gene. V lost 1 base and J 7 bases, leaving 23 bases between the germline ends. The CDR3: CASSLGGAGSRLLNSPLHF. DNA of the CDR3: TGTGCCAGCAGCTTAGGGGGGGCAGGGTCCAGACTACTAAATTCACCCCTCCACTTT.

V and J are TRBV21-1 and TRBJ2-3; the listed D gene, TRBD2, was not tested against the DNA. TRBV21-1 is assigned pseudogene status. This CDR3 has 17 amino acids. The CDR3 DNA reads TGTGCCAGCAGCAAAATCTCAATAGCGGGGCGGACAGATACGCAGTATTTT. Residues: CASSKISIAGRTDTQYF.

The chain employs TRBV13 and TRBJ2-1, with unresolved D. V lost 2 bases and J 10 bases, leaving 12 bases between the germline ends. CDR1 PRHDT and CDR2 FYEKMQ come from the germline V gene (reference sequence). The CDR3 is 13 amino acids. The CDR3 protein is CASSLWPGDEQFF. CDR3 bases: TGTGCCAGCAGCTTATGGCCCGGTGACGAGCAGTTCTTC.

The J gene is TRBJ1-1, the V gene TRBV6-5, with TRBD1 as a possible D gene (5 bases). The germline V gene has CDR1 MNHEY and CDR2 SVGAGI. Trimming cost V 0 bases and J 4 bases, with 12 bases left between them. The CDR3 is made up of 15 amino acids. CDR3 nucleotides: TGTGCCAGCAGTTACTCGAACGGTGGGGGCACTGAAGCTTTCTTT. It is translated as CASSYSNGGGTEAFF.

The CDR3 bases are TGTGCCAGCAGTCAGGGGGCCGAGCAGTTCTTC. Its protein is CASSQGAEQFF. The chain employs TRBV6-5 and TRBJ2-1; 8 nucleotides align to TRBD1. This CDR3 has 11 residues. J was trimmed by 10 bases and V by 5 bases; bases with no gene match: 1. Germline V lookup: CDR1 MNHEY, CDR2 SVGAGI.

The rearrangement uses TRBV11-1 and TRBJ2-6; D perhaps matches TRBD1 (5 bases). V lost 6 bases and J lost 2, with 20 bases in between. Germline CDR1 SGHAT, CDR2 FQDESV (reference sequence). The CDR3 has 18 residues. The CDR3 DNA is TGTGCCAGCAGTCCCAGACAGCCCGGGTGGGCTGGGGCCAACGTCCTGACTTTC. Translated: CASSPRQPGWAGANVLTF.

This chain joins TRBV5-6 and TRBJ2-2; 9 positions agree with TRBD1. Germline CDR1 is SGHDT and CDR2 is YYEEEE. J was trimmed by 7 bases and V by 4 bases; bases with no gene match: 11. The length of the CDR3 is 16 residues. In DNA, the CDR3 is TGTGCCAGCAGCCGAGCGGACAGGGGTAGTGGCGGGGAGCTGTTTTTT. The encoded protein is CASSRADRGSGGELFF.

The chain uses TRBV5-4 and TRBJ2-3; 9 nucleotides line up with TRBD2. The germline V gene has CDR1 SGHNT and CDR2 YYREEE (reference sequence). The CDR3 is 15 residues long. Trimming cost V 4 bases and J 4 bases; bases outside gene matches: 7. DNA for the CDR3: TGTGCCAGCAGCACCAATAGCGGGAGACCAGATACGCAGTATTTT. Protein sequence: CASSTNSGRPDTQYF.

The table lists this clone with a few counts. This sequence joins TRBV5-1 and TRBJ2-7; tentatively, D is TRBD2 (6 bases). The germline CDR1 and CDR2 sequences are SGHRS and YFSETQ. The CDR3 is made up of 15 amino acids. The V gene lost 3 bases and the J gene lost 5 bases, with 18 bases spanning the gap. CDR3 nucleotides: TGCGCCAGCAGCTACCCGGGAGCCGGAAGGGACGAGCAGTACTTC. Protein: CASSYPGAGRDEQYF.

V gene TRBV5-4 combines with J gene TRBJ2-3, with D maybe TRBD1 (5 bases). Trimming took off 1 base at V and 0 bases at J, with 9 bases between the two ends. The CDR3 loop spans 15 amino acids. CDR1 is SGHNT, CDR2 YYREEE, per germline (reference sequence). The DNA for the CDR3 is TGTGCCAGCAGCTTGTTCGGACACAGCACAGATACGCAGTATTTT. It is translated as CASSLFGHSTDTQYF.

Here the CDR3 DNA reads TGTGCCAGCAGTTTCTGGCTAGCGGGCACAGATACGCAGTATTTT. Amino acid sequence: CASSFWLAGTDTQYF. This chain links TRBV28 with TRBJ2-3; 7 bases match TRBD2. This CDR3 has 15 amino acids. After removal of 3 bases from V and 1 base from J, the junction contained 4 bases not matched to a gene. CDR1 MDHEN and CDR2 SYDVKM come from the germline V gene. The full variable domain, rest sourced from reference TRBV28 and TRBJ2-3, is DVKVTQSSRYLVKRTGEKVFLECVQDMDHENMFWYRQDPGLGLRLIYFSYDVKMKEKGDIPEGYSVSREKKERFSLILESASTNQTSMYLCASSFWLAGTDTQYFGPGTRLTVL.

The rearrangement uses TRBV5-4 and TRBJ2-3; D is undetermined. Per the germline V gene, CDR1 is SGHNT and CDR2 is YYREEE (reference sequence). The V and J ends lost 1 base and 5 bases respectively, with 5 bases between them. This CDR3 contains 12 residues. CDR3 sequence: CASSLFLDTQYF. The CDR3, as DNA: TGTGCCAGCAGCTTGTTTTTAGATACGCAGTATTTT.

The V call is TRBV28, the J call TRBJ2-7; 10 nucleotides align to TRBD2. The germline V gene encodes CDR1 MDHEN and CDR2 SYDVKM. The V and J ends lost 7 bases and 6 bases, in that order; junction bases with no gene match: 6. This CDR3 is built from 13 residues. The CDR3 spells CASTSGGPGEQYV. The CDR3 nucleotides read TGTGCCAGCACTAGCGGGGGACCGGGCGAGCAGTACGTC.

The V gene is TRBV5-1, the J gene TRBJ2-7, with TRBD1 matching 8 bases. This CDR3 has 14 residues. CDR1 and CDR2 (germline): SGHRS, YFSETQ. Losses at the gene ends were 1 base for V and 2 bases for J; bases not matched to a gene: 2. CDR3: CASSLKGQAYEQYF. CDR3 nucleotide sequence: TGCGCCAGCAGCTTGAAGGGACAGGCCTACGAGCAGTACTTC.

The gene calls are TRBV7-6 and TRBJ2-1; no definite D call. The CDR3 totals 13 residues. Between the trimmed V and J ends, which lost 5 bases and 4 bases, there was a span of 9 bases. Germline V gene lookup returns CDR1 SGHVS and CDR2 FNYEAQ. The CDR3 region is CASSKNAYNEQFF. CDR3 coding DNA: TGTGCCAGCAGCAAAAACGCATACAATGAGCAGTTCTTC.

A single count supports this clone. The chain links TRBV6-1 to TRBJ1-2; D possibly corresponds to TRBD1 (6 bases). The CDR3 runs to 15 residues. Looked up from germline, CDR1 is MNHNS and CDR2 is SASEGT. Trimming took 6 bases from V and 0 from J, leaving 14 bases between them. The CDR3 spells CASSVTGPSNYGYTF. The CDR3 bases are TGTGCCAGCAGCGTAACAGGGCCCTCTAACTATGGCTACACCTTC.

The chain couples TRBV4-1 to TRBJ2-3; tentative D call: TRBD2 (5 bases). CDR3 size: 16 residues. The V end lost 1 base, the J end lost 4 bases, and 15 bases lay between the germline ends. From germline, CDR1 is MGHRA and CDR2 YSYEKL. The CDR3 DNA reads TGCGCCAGCAGCCAAGTCGCTGGGAGTGTCGCAGATACGCAGTATTTT. Translation gives CASSQVAGSVADTQYF.

The rearrangement uses TRBV5-8 and TRBJ1-1; D remains unclear. The germline CDR1 and CDR2 sequences are SGHTS and YDEGEE. CDR3 size: 14 residues. V lost 4 bases and J lost 0, with 10 bases in between. CDR3 sequence (DNA): TGTGCCAGCAGCCTGGAGGGATTGAACACTGAAGCTTTCTTT. Protein: CASSLEGLNTEAFF.

This rearrangement joins TRBV19 to TRBJ2-1; 8 nucleotides agree with TRBD1. The CDR3 consists of 12 residues. Germline assignment: CDR1 LNHDA and CDR2 SQIVND (reference sequence). V shed 7 bases, J shed 4 bases, and the junction held 0 bases outside the gene matches. The CDR3 nucleotides are TGTGCCAGTAACAGGGGGTACAATGAGCAGTTCTTC. This codes for CASNRGYNEQFF.

The chain has TRBV6-1 and TRBJ1-1; 7 bases align to TRBD1. This CDR3 region has 14 residues. With 4 bases clipped from V and 6 bases from J, the junction kept 8 bases outside the gene matches. The germline V gene has CDR1 MNHNS and CDR2 SASEGT. The CDR3: CASSGPGGISEAFF. The CDR3 bases are TGTGCCAGCAGTGGGCCAGGGGGAATCTCTGAAGCTTTCTTT.